The T cell receptor (beta chain) under discussion was sequenced for a study of regulatory T cells in long-lasting Graves disease. This sample's time point: newly diagnosed GD, antithyroid drugs for less than 3 months. RNA extracted from PBMCs served as the sequencing template. An endocrinology department located in Xi'an, China, was where the patients came from. A peripheral blood sample, nine milliliters in volume, was drawn into EDTA tubes. Building of the TCR beta libraries involved iRepertoire HTBI primers and Arm-PCR of CDR3 regions. Using its own MiXCR run on the multiplex PCR reads, TCRdb lists one record per CDR3 protein. The sample includes about 540,000 distinct CDR3 sequences, less than 15% of them seen just once. These same records also appear under a second study, on T cells in Graves' hyperthyroidism and ophthalmopathy. That source adds: In the blood, most expanded thyroid clonotypes above 0.001 appeared as well. In simple terms, a model built on 13 V-J features told ophthalmopathy apart from stable hyperthyroidism.

The starting material was peripheral blood mononuclear cells (PBMCs), obtained at new diagnosis, from a patient treated with antithyroid drugs. This receptor was taken from a man younger than 45 with Graves disease.

Here the CDR3 reads CASSHGPPYEQYF. The CDR3 region has the DNA TGTGCCAGCAGCCATGGGCCCCCCTACGAGCAGTACTTC. The V call is TRBV7-9, the J call TRBJ2-7, with no clear D. The V end lost 5 bases, the J end lost 2 bases, and 10 bases lay between the germline ends. CDR3 length: 13 residues. Germline CDR1 reads SEHNR; CDR2 reads FQNEAQ (reference sequence).